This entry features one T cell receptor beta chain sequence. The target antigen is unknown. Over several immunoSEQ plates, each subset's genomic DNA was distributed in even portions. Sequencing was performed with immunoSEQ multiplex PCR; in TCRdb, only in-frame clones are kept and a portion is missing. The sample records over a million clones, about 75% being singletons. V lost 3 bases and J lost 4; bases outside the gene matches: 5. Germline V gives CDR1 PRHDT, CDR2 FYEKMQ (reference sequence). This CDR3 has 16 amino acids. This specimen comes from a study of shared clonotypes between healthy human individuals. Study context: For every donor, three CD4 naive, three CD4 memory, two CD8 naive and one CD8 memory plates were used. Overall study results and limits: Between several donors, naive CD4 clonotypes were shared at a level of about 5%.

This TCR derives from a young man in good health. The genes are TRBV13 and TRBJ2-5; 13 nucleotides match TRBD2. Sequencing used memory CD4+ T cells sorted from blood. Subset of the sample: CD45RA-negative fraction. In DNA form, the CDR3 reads TGTGCCAGCAGCTTGACTAGCGGGGGGCGGCCAGAGACCCAGTACTTC. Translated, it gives CASSLTSGGRPETQYF.